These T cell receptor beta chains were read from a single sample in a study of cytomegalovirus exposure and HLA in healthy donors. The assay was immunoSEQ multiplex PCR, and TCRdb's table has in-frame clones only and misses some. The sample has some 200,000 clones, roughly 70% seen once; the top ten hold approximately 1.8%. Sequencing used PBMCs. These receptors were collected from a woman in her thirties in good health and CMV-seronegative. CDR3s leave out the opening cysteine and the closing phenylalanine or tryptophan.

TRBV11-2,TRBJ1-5,ASSLHSNQPQH
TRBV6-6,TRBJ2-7,ASIPTSGSSYEQY
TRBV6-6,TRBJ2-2,ASSYSHSNTGELF
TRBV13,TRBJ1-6,ASSLGDRENSPLH
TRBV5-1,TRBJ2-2,ASSLASGLPNTGELF
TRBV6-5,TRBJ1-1,ASRNRGLTEAF
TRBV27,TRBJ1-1,ASTEGGLGAGSEAF
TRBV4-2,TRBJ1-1,ASSQEGGQGRRTEAF
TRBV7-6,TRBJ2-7,ASSSTSGVGEQY
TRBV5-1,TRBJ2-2,ASSLDGTGELF
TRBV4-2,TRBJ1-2,ASSPSGSGTNYGYT
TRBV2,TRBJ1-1,ASSLLRFTEAF
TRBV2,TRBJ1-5,ASSLGLGQPQH
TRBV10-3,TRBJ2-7,AIRKTGDTYEQY
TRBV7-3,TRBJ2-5,ASSFSSGGETQY
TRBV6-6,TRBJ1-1,ASSYGTGLTEAF
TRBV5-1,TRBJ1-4,ASSLGQRATNEKLF
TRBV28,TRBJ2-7,ASSSGGTGVYEQY
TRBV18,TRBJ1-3,ASSPQGAGNTIY
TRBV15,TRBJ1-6,ATSRPGQGNNSPLH
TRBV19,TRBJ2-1,ASSLGLEDEQF
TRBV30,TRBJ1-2,AFATQGYYGYT
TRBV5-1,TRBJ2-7,ASSLAGLQYEQY
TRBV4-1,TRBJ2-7,ASSQGAGGYEQY
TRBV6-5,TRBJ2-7,ASRRRTSGRSEQY
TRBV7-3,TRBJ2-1,ASSVPGLTRDPTGEQF
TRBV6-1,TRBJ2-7,AINRVSYEQY
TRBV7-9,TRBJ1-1,ASSLVTGTEAF
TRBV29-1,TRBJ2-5,SAKPREDQETQY
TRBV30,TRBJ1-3,AWMGLPAAGNTIY
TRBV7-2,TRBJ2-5,ASSFASGRIETQY
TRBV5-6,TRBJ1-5,ASSSLNQPQH
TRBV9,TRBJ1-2,ASSSHPTEGYT
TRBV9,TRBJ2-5,ASSVERGQETQY
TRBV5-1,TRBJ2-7,ASSGEGVFEQY
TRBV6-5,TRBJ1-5,ASSYAGGYQPQH
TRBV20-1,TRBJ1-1,RGQMNTEAF
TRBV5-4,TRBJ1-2,ASSPALRGRTIWGYT
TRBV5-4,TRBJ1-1,ASSSQQITEAF
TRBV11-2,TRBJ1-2,ASSFGGANYGYT
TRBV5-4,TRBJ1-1,ASSLGGTAYPMNTEAF
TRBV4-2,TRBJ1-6,ASSQEGQGQNSPLH
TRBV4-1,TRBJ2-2,ASSQEQAGTGELF
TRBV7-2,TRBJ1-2,ASTIGSGDGYT
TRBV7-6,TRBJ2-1,ASSYTNSGNEQF
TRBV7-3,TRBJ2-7,ASSLTSGYEQY
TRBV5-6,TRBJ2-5,ASSFSGSRETQY
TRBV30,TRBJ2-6,AWSPRVLGQGYAGANVLT